This T cell receptor beta chain was identified during a study of Ad26.COV2.S vaccination and SARS-CoV-2 variants. Study-level findings and limits: It was reported that spike-specific CD8+ and CD4+ T cell responses were substantially broad after vaccination.

Notes on this clone: Its antigen is not known.

Germline V CDR1 and CDR2: SNHLY, FYNNEI. The length of the CDR3 is 15 residues. V was cut by 2 bases and J by 4 bases, with 14 bases left in between. Repertoires were generated with immunoSEQ multiplex PCR, while TCRdb's copy carries only in-frame clones and drops some. Among about 180,000 clones listed, 87% were seen once. The sequencing here drew on peripheral blood, taken after recovery from COVID-19. The TCR was taken from a human donor who had recovered from COVID-19. The chain uses TRBV2 and TRBJ1-2; weak D call: TRBD1 (5 bases). CDR3 amino acids: CASSELQGVGYGYTF. CDR3 coding DNA: TGTGCCAGCAGTGAATTACAAGGGGTTGGCTATGGCTACACCTTC.